The T cell receptor (beta chain) described here comes from a study of blood T cells in healthy people across ages. Next came a second PCR, run for about 6 to 11 cycles, which used a sample-barcoded 5' primer along with a J-beta primer mix. TCRdb re-derived calls from the 5' RACE reads in MiXCR, one entry per CDR3 protein. The data show 250,000 to 300,000 distinct CDR3 sequences, with roughly a quarter seen just once and about 30% held by the top ten. The CDR3 totals 14 residues. CDR1 is SSHAT and CDR2 is FNYEAQ in the germline V gene (reference sequence). This clonotype was counted ten times or more. Sequence at one end of the junction differs from germline and may be a read error.

The genes are TRBV7-7 and TRBJ2-5, with 11 nucleotides matching TRBD2. This clonotype was sampled from a woman in her 70s in good health. Sequenced material: blood. The CDR3 DNA sequence: TGTGCTAGCAGCCCACTAGCGGGGGTGGAGACCCAGTACTTC. It specifies CASSPLAGVETQYF.